One sample yielded the 4 T cell receptor beta chains listed below, sequenced in a study of blood T cells in healthy people across ages. A second about 6 to 12 cycle PCR used barcoded and J-beta primers. In TCRdb, the 5' RACE reads were re-called with MiXCR into one record per CDR3 protein. Of about 730,000 distinct CDR3 sequences in the sample, roughly 43% are singletons; the top ten hold 20% to 25%. Sequenced material: blood. The receptors were sampled from a woman aged 60 to 75 in good health.

The J gene is TRBJ1-2, the V gene TRBV20-1; D might be TRBD1 (5 bases). Trimming took 5 bases from V and 3 from J, leaving 10 bases between them. CDR1 and CDR2 from the germline V gene are DFQATT and SNEGSKA (reference sequence). This CDR3 region has 12 residues. The CDR3 sequence: CSALRQYYGYTF. The CDR3 bases are TGCAGTGCTCTCCGACAGTACTATGGCTACACCTTC.

This chain connects TRBV5-1 to TRBJ2-6; tentatively, D is TRBD1 (6 bases). The CDR3 covers 18 residues. In germline, CDR1 is SGHRS, CDR2 YFSETQ. Trimming removed 0 bases at V and 3 bases at J, with 16 bases between. The CDR3 DNA reads TGCGCCAGCAGCTTGGACGGGACACCAGTCTTTGGGGCCAACGTCCTGACTTTC. Amino acid sequence: CASSLDGTPVFGANVLTF. The full variable domain, completed using reference TRBV5-1 and TRBJ2-6, is KAGVTQTPRYLIKTRGQQVTLSCSPISGHRSVSWYQQTPGQGLQFLFEYFSETQRNKGNFPGRFSGRQFSNSRSEMNVSTLELGDSALYLCASSLDGTPVFGANVLTFGAGSRLTVL.

The rearrangement uses TRBV7-9 and TRBJ2-1, with a possible D match to TRBD2 (6 bases). Trimming shortened V by 5 bases and J by 8 bases, and 22 bases separated the two germline ends. CDR3 length: 16 amino acids. Germline V gene data show CDR1 as SEHNR and CDR2 as FQNEAQ (reference sequence). The CDR3 DNA sequence: TGTGCCAGCAGCCCTATGGGCGGGAAAGCCCGTGATGAGCAGTTCTTC. Protein sequence: CASSPMGGKARDEQFF. Full variable domain (missing parts from reference TRBV7-9 and TRBJ2-1): DTGVSQNPRHKITKRGQNVTFRCDPISEHNRLYWYRQTLGQGPEFLTYFQNEAQLEKSRLLSDRFSAERPKGSFSTLEIQRTEQGDSAMYLCASSPMGGKARDEQFFGPGTRLTVL.

J is TRBJ1-6 and V is TRBV7-6; possible D gene TRBD1, 6 bases. Germline V gene lookup returns CDR1 SGHVS and CDR2 FNYEAQ. The V end was cut by 5 bases, the J end by 6 bases, with 11 bases between. This CDR3 is built from 14 residues. The CDR3 coding sequence is TGTGCCAGCAGCCCAGGGGCGTCTAATTCACCCCTCCACTTT. Its translation: CASSPGASNSPLHF. The full variable domain, its missing parts supplied by reference TRBV7-6 and TRBJ1-6, is GAGVSQSPRYKVTKRGQDVALRCDPISGHVSLYWYRQALGQGPEFLTYFNYEAQQDKSGLPNDRFSAERPEGSISTLTIQRTEQRDSAMYRCASSPGASNSPLHFGNGTRLTVT.